This T cell receptor (beta chain) was captured in a study of cytomegalovirus exposure and HLA in healthy donors. Trimming took off 6 bases at V and 3 bases at J, with 12 bases between the two ends. This CDR3 is 13 amino acids long. CDR1 is LNHDA, CDR2 SQIVND, per germline (reference sequence). Concerning this clone itself: Its target is not known.

Broader study findings: TCR beta chains associated with HLA were, in a later analysis, more clonally expanded than equally common others.

This PCR relied on a set of 60 Vbeta primers and 13 Jbeta primers. Original analysis: Among the unique TCR beta chains that a later analysis counted, around 82 million in all, 10 million to 14 million were shared. TCRdb keeps only in-frame clones here, not all; method: immunoSEQ multiplex PCR. V, J and clone size derive from that table, while D and trimming were established from the DNA sequence. Of 100,000 to 130,000 clones listed, 81% are singletons. This clonotype was sampled from a man aged 30 to 45 in good health and CMV-seronegative. V is TRBV19 and J is TRBJ2-7; possible D gene TRBD1, 6 bases. Sequencing was performed on PBMCs. In DNA, the CDR3 is TGTGCCAGTAGCCACAGGGTGTTCTACGAGCAGTACTTC. This gives the protein CASSHRVFYEQYF.